Sequencing of this T cell receptor (beta chain) was carried out in a study of CD8+ T cells in alopecia areata. Described treatment: oral pan-JAK inhibitor, 5-10 mg twice daily. V was cut by 1 base and J by 5 bases, with 12 bases left in between. The CDR3 extends over 14 amino acids. The germline V gene has CDR1 MNHEY and CDR2 SMNVEV (reference sequence). Investigators isolated RNA and reverse transcribed it into cDNA to act as the sequencing template. Here immunoSEQ multiplex PCR was the method, and the copy in TCRdb shows in-frame clones only, minus some. The data hold about 160,000 clones, with about three fifths observed a single time.

The chain joins TRBV27 to TRBJ2-7, with D possibly matching TRBD1 (5 bases). The material was CD4+ T cells sorted from blood, obtained at week 4, from a patient treated with tofacitinib. This receptor was taken from a human donor with alopecia areata. The CDR3: CASSLLRRADEQYF. The CDR3 region has the DNA TGTGCCAGCAGTTTATTGCGCAGGGCGGACGAGCAGTACTTC.